The rows below give T cell receptor beta chains drawn from one sample of a study of T cell responses to AZD1222 COVID-19 vaccine. TCRdb's table, derived via immunoSEQ multiplex PCR, lists solely in-frame clones and lacks some. The data hold over 150,000 clones, with roughly 87% observed a single time. The sample consisted of peripheral blood, taken 28 days after the second AZD1222 dose. All receptors derive from an adult who received the AZD1222 COVID-19 vaccine. Both conserved end residues are part of each CDR3. A D gene is named only where the DNA matches it firmly. The size of a clone is reported for some rows only, either as once, few or many, or as a class for expanded clones.

CDR3 DNA | CDR3 protein | V gene | clone size | CDR3 length | D gene | J gene
TGTGCCAGCAGCCAAATCGGAGGTAGCACAGATACGCAGTATTTT | CASSQIGGSTDTQYF | TRBV14 | - | 15 | - | TRBJ2-3
TGTGCCAGCAGCGCGGCGGGGTCCTCCTACAATGAGCAGTTCTTC | CASSAAGSSYNEQFF | TRBV9 | - | 15 | - | TRBJ2-1
TGTGCCAGCAGTGGGGGATACGCAACTAATGAAAAACTGTTTTTT | CASSGGYATNEKLFF | TRBV2 | - | 15 | - | TRBJ1-4
TGTGCCAGCATGGACAGGGACCGGGATGGCTACACCTTC | CASMDRDRDGYTF | TRBV7-9 | - | 13 | TRBD1 | TRBJ1-2
TGTGCTAGTGGTTCCTCACAGGGACTCGCTGAAGCTTTCTTT | CASGSSQGLAEAFF | TRBV12-5 | - | 14 | - | TRBJ1-1
TGTGCCAGCAGCTTGCGCCGGACTAGCGGGGCCGTCACAGATACGCAGTATTTT | CASSLRRTSGAVTDTQYF | TRBV3-1/TRBV3-2 | few | 18 | TRBD2 | TRBJ2-3
TGTGCCATCAGTGACGGTGGATCGGTAGGAAACACCATATATTTT | CAISDGGSVGNTIYF | TRBV10-3 | once | 15 | - | TRBJ1-3
TGTGCCAGTAGTTCTGGGACAGCTTCTGGAAACACCATATATTTT | CASSSGTASGNTIYF | TRBV19 | - | 15 | TRBD1 | TRBJ1-3
TGTGCCAGCAGCAGCCCGGGGGGCTACACCTTC | CASSSPGGYTF | TRBV6-5 | - | 11 | - | TRBJ1-2
TGCGCCAGCAGCCCGGGACCCAGCTCCACTGGCTACACCTTC | CASSPGPSSTGYTF | TRBV5-1 | - | 14 | - | TRBJ1-2
TGTGCCAGAAGCCGGGGGGGTAGCAATCAGCCCCAGCATTTT | CARSRGGSNQPQHF | TRBV5-3 | - | 14 | - | TRBJ1-5
TGCGCCAGCATCACAGGGGAGGCAGTGGGTTACTATGGCTACACCTTC | CASITGEAVGYYGYTF | TRBV4-3 | - | 16 | TRBD1 | TRBJ1-2
TGTGCCAGCAGTACAGCGGGGGAGTACAATGAGCAGTTCTTC | CASSTAGEYNEQFF | TRBV9 | - | 14 | TRBD2 | TRBJ2-1
TGCAGTGCCGCGGACAGCTATGGCTACACCTTC | CSAADSYGYTF | TRBV20-1 | - | 11 | - | TRBJ1-2
TGTGCCAGCACCCAAGACAGGGGGCCTTCCTACGAGCAGTACTTC | CASTQDRGPSYEQYF | TRBV18 | - | 15 | TRBD1 | TRBJ2-7
TGTGCCAGTAGTATAGGTCCGCCCGGTATTGACTACACCTTC | CASSIGPPGIDYTF | TRBV19 | - | 14 | - | TRBJ1-2
TGTGCCAGCAGCCTAAAGAGCGGGGGTGCAGGAAACACCATATATTTT | CASSLKSGGAGNTIYF | TRBV3-1/TRBV3-2 | - | 16 | - | TRBJ1-3
TGTGCCAGCAGCCCCCGCCCTACTTCTAACTATGGCTACACCTTC | CASSPRPTSNYGYTF | TRBV7-2 | - | 15 | - | TRBJ1-2
TGTGCCATGCGACGGGCTCTGAACACTGAAGCTTTCTTT | CAMRRALNTEAFF | TRBV10-3 | - | 13 | - | TRBJ1-1
TGCGCCAGCAGCCCGGACCGCAATCAGCCCCAGCATTTT | CASSPDRNQPQHF | TRBV5-1 | - | 13 | - | TRBJ1-5
TGTGCCACCCGTCCTAGCGAGGTGCGCTCGGAGACCCAGTACTTC | CATRPSEVRSETQYF | TRBV2 | few | 15 | - | TRBJ2-5
TGTGCCAGCAGTTCCAACATCAGGATAACTGAAGCTTTCTTT | CASSSNIRITEAFF | TRBV27 | - | 14 | - | TRBJ1-1
TGTGCCAGCAGCTTGTTCAGGTCTGTTGGAGCTTTCTTT | CASSLFRSVGAFF | TRBV11-2 | - | 13 | - | TRBJ1-1
TGCGCCAGCAGCCAAGATCTGGGACAGTACAATGAGCAGTTCTTC | CASSQDLGQYNEQFF | TRBV4-3 | - | 15 | TRBD1 | TRBJ2-1
TGTGCCTGGAGTGTGAGACACCGGATAGGGAATTCACCCCTCCACTTT | CAWSVRHRIGNSPLHF | TRBV30 | once | 16 | - | TRBJ1-6
TGCGCCAGCAGCTTGGAGGTCAGCACAGATACGCAGTATTTT | CASSLEVSTDTQYF | TRBV5-1 | - | 14 | - | TRBJ2-3
TGCGCCAGCAGCTTGGAACGGGGAACTAATGAAAAACTGTTTTTT | CASSLERGTNEKLFF | TRBV5-1 | - | 15 | - | TRBJ1-4
TGTGCCAGCAGCCTGAACACTGAAGCTTTCTTT | CASSLNTEAFF | TRBV13 | - | 11 | - | TRBJ1-1
TGTGCCAGCGCACTGGATAGGAGGACTGGCACTGAAGCTTTCTTT | CASALDRRTGTEAFF | TRBV2 | once | 15 | - | TRBJ1-1
TGTGCCAGCAGCTTAAGGGGGGGCGAGATAGATACGCAGTATTTT | CASSLRGGEIDTQYF | TRBV7-2 | once | 15 | - | TRBJ2-3
TGTGCCAGCGTAGCGGGGGAGTACAATGAGCAGTTCTTC | CASVAGEYNEQFF | TRBV7-9 | - | 13 | TRBD2 | TRBJ2-1
TGTGCCAGCAGCTTCGCCGGCACCGGGGAGCTGTTTTTT | CASSFAGTGELFF | TRBV7-2 | - | 13 | - | TRBJ2-2
TGTGCCAGCAGCCACGGACGGGGGGGCCCGAACACCGGGGAGCTGTTTTTT | CASSHGRGGPNTGELFF | TRBV3-1/TRBV3-2 | - | 17 | TRBD2 | TRBJ2-2
TGTGCCAGCAGTTACTCCAGCGAAGACCCGCGCGACTACGAGCAGTACTTC | CASSYSSEDPRDYEQYF | TRBV6-2/TRBV6-3 | - | 17 | - | TRBJ2-7
TGCGCCAGCAGCCAAGAAGCCTATTACGAGCAGTACTTC | CASSQEAYYEQYF | TRBV4-3 | - | 13 | - | TRBJ2-7
TGTGCCAGCAGCCAAGCGACTCGGCTGGGGGGCTACACCTTC | CASSQATRLGGYTF | TRBV3-1/TRBV3-2 | - | 14 | - | TRBJ1-2
TGTGCCAGCAGTTACTCGAAACAGGGAACCTACGAGCAGTACTTC | CASSYSKQGTYEQYF | TRBV6-5 | - | 15 | - | TRBJ2-7
TGTGCCAGCAGCTTGGGACAAGGTTTAACCCACACTGAAGCTTTCTTT | CASSLGQGLTHTEAFF | TRBV11-2 | once | 16 | - | TRBJ1-1
TGTGCCAGCAGCGCCGGGACATTAGAAAATGAAAAACTGTTTTTT | CASSAGTLENEKLFF | TRBV5-4 | - | 15 | - | TRBJ1-4